The 23 T cell receptor beta chains listed next were all sequenced from one sample in a study of blood T cell repertoires in COVID-19. Profiling relied on immunoSEQ multiplex PCR, and the TCRdb table lists in-frame clones only, not all of them. The sample consists of about 380,000 clones, more than 75% of them appearing once. Sequencing input: PBMCs or T cells enriched from blood (not recorded which). All receptors derive from a woman aged 18-30 years who had recovered from COVID-19.

The rearrangement uses TRBV18 and TRBJ1-4; TRBD1 matches 7 bases. There are 16 residues in the CDR3. CDR1 is KGHSH, CDR2 LQKENI, per germline. V shed 8 bases, J shed 4 bases, and the junction held 13 bases outside the gene matches. Here the CDR3 DNA reads TGTGCCAGCCACCCGGGGACAGCTTTACTTAATGAAAAACTGTTTTTT. Residues: CASHPGTALLNEKLFF.

As to this clone: Mismatch with germline at one junction end may stem from a read error. This chain joins TRBV7-2 and TRBJ1-1, with TRBD1 identical over 9 bases. This CDR3 spans 17 amino acids. Germline V gives CDR1 SGHTA, CDR2 FQGNSA. The CDR3 is CASSPIRDRDTNAEAFF. DNA of the CDR3: TGTGCCAGCAGCCCGATCCGGGACAGGGACACGAACGCTGAAGCTTTCTTT.

V gene TRBV18 combines with J gene TRBJ2-2; 11 bases align to TRBD2. From germline, CDR1 is KGHSH and CDR2 LQKENI. CDR3 size: 16 residues. After removal of 0 bases from V and 4 bases from J, the junction contained 1 base not matched to a gene. The CDR3 loop reads CASSPPLAGGTGELFF. As DNA, the CDR3 is TGTGCCAGCTCACCACCGCTAGCGGGGGGCACCGGGGAGCTGTTTTTT.

The rearrangement links TRBV5-1 to TRBJ2-2, with D maybe TRBD1 (5 bases). V lost 0 bases and J lost 2, with 11 bases in between. The CDR3 extends over 16 amino acids. Germline CDR1 is SGHRS and CDR2 is YFSETQ. Here the CDR3 reads CASSLGAGFNTGELFF. The CDR3 DNA follows: TGCGCCAGCAGCTTGGGGGCAGGGTTTAACACCGGGGAGCTGTTTTTT. Based on the CDR3 plus reference TRBV5-1 and TRBJ2-2, the full variable domain is KAGVTQTPRYLIKTRGQQVTLSCSPISGHRSVSWYQQTPGQGLQFLFEYFSETQRNKGNFPGRFSGRQFSNSRSEMNVSTLELGDSALYLCASSLGAGFNTGELFFGEGSRLTVL.

The gene calls are TRBV28 and TRBJ1-5; D call uncertain. V was pared by 3 bases and J by 7 bases, with 16 bases between. Germline CDR1 MDHEN, CDR2 SYDVKM. This CDR3 is built from 15 residues. CDR3 in DNA: TGTGCCAGCAGTTTTCCAGCCCTCGGGTTACAGCCCCAGCATTTT. Residues: CASSFPALGLQPQHF.

The V and J genes are TRBV5-4 and TRBJ2-2; 10 bases line up with TRBD2. This CDR3 is 16 amino acids long. V shed 2 bases and J 7 bases; nucleotides not matched to a gene: 8. CDR1 is SGHNT and CDR2 is YYREEE in the germline V gene (reference sequence). In nucleotides, the CDR3 is TGTGCCAGCAGCTTTCCAGCGGGGGGGCAAGGCGGGGAGCTGTTTTTT. It translates to CASSFPAGGQGGELFF.

There are a few counts of this clone. The chain has TRBV6-4 and TRBJ2-3, with 9 bases fitting TRBD2. CDR3 length equals 16 residues. V shed 0 bases, J shed 1 base, and the junction held 2 bases outside the gene matches. Germline assignment: CDR1 MRHNA and CDR2 SNTAGT. In DNA form, the CDR3 reads TGTGCCAGCAGTGACTCCGCTAGCGGGGGCACAGATACGCAGTATTTT. Translation gives CASSDSASGGTDTQYF.

The rearrangement joins TRBV9 to TRBJ1-5; no definite D call. Trimming took 4 bases from V and 4 from J, leaving 9 bases between them. This CDR3 has 13 amino acids. Germline CDR1 reads SGDLS; CDR2 reads YYNGEE. DNA of the CDR3: TGTGCCAGCAGCCCACAGCCAAATCAGCCCCAGCATTTT. It yields the protein CASSPQPNQPQHF.

This clone was counted once. The chain combines TRBV13 with TRBJ2-7; no definite D call. The V end was cut by 2 bases, the J end by 0 bases, with 8 bases between. Germline values: CDR1 PRHDT, CDR2 FYEKMQ (reference sequence). The CDR3 runs to 14 residues. CDR3 bases: TGTGCCAGCAGCTTAAAAGAGAGCTCCTACGAGCAGTACTTC. It is translated as CASSLKESSYEQYF.

The chain couples TRBV10-2 to TRBJ2-2; TRBD1 matches at 10 bases. After removal of 6 bases from V and 1 base from J, the junction contained 8 bases not matched to a gene. This CDR3 contains 17 residues. Germline V lookup: CDR1 WSHSY, CDR2 SAAADI. CDR3 loop: CASRSTGGHRNTGELFF. As DNA, the CDR3 is TGCGCCAGCAGATCGACAGGGGGCCACCGGAACACCGGGGAGCTGTTTTTT.

The J gene is TRBJ2-7, the V gene TRBV6-4; 8 bases agree with TRBD1. The J segment lost 2 bases and the V segment lost 10 bases, leaving 10 bases of the junction unmatched. CDR1 and CDR2 from the germline V gene are MRHNA and SNTAGT. This CDR3 is built from 14 residues. CDR3 region: CATYDNRGTYEQYF. CDR3 sequence (DNA): TGTGCCACCTATGACAACAGGGGGACCTACGAGCAGTACTTC.

The chain uses TRBV7-2 and TRBJ1-4; D might be TRBD1 (6 bases). This CDR3 comprises 14 residues. V was trimmed by 5 bases and J by 8 bases, leaving 15 bases between them. Germline V gene lookup returns CDR1 SGHTA and CDR2 FQGNSA. CDR3 nucleotide sequence: TGTGCCAGCAGCAACGGGGGGCCGGCGGAAAAACTGTTTTTT. Protein sequence: CASSNGGPAEKLFF.

The CDR3 nucleotides read TGTGCCAGCTGCGGGGGACTAGCAACCCATGAGCAGTTCTTC. It is translated as CASCGGLATHEQFF. The chain recombines TRBV2 with TRBJ2-1, with 9 bases aligning to TRBD2. Germline-derived CDR1 and CDR2 are SNHLY and FYNNEI. The J segment lost 8 bases and the V segment lost 8 bases, leaving 10 bases of the junction unmatched. The CDR3 is 14 amino acids.

The chain links TRBV6-2 or TRBV6-3 to TRBJ1-5; TRBD1 matches at 7 bases. Trimming removed 5 bases from V and 2 bases from J; junction bases left unmatched: 6. The CDR3 sequence is 15 residues long. From germline, CDR1 is MNHEY and CDR2 SVGEGT. CDR3 protein: CASSRPGGGNQPQHF. CDR3 sequence (DNA): TGTGCCAGCAGTCGACCAGGGGGAGGCAATCAGCCCCAGCATTTT.

Regarding this clone: Within the sample, other DNA sequences also encode this same CDR3. This rearrangement joins TRBV7-9 to TRBJ1-3; D gene ambiguous. Trimming shortened V by 1 base and J by 2 bases, and 6 bases separated the two germline ends. The CDR3 sequence is 14 residues long. CDR1 and CDR2 from the germline V gene are SEHNR and FQNEAQ (reference sequence). CDR3 nucleotide sequence: TGTGCCAGCAGCTTAGTGAGTCCTGGAAACACCATATATTTT. Amino acids: CASSLVSPGNTIYF.

The chain combines TRBV7-9 with TRBJ2-1; 8 bases map to TRBD1. CDR1 SEHNR and CDR2 FQNEAQ come from the germline V gene (reference sequence). Trimming removed 5 bases from V and 2 bases from J; junction bases left unmatched: 5. CDR3 size: 15 residues. The CDR3, as DNA: TGTGCCAGCAGCAGCAGGGGGCGCGCCTACAATGAGCAGTTCTTC. It translates to CASSSRGRAYNEQFF.

The gene calls are TRBV7-3 and TRBJ2-3, with TRBD1 matching 11 bases. Trimming removed 5 bases from V and 4 bases from J; junction bases left unmatched: 5. CDR1 and CDR2 (germline): SGHTA, FQGTGA. The CDR3 is made up of 15 amino acids. For the CDR3, the DNA is TGTGCCAGCAGCCAGGACAGGGGGCAGGCAGATACGCAGTATTTT. Encoded protein: CASSQDRGQADTQYF.

CDR3 sequence reads: CASSVLRDRGHEQYF. Written as DNA, the CDR3 is TGTGCCAGCAGTGTTCTCCGGGACAGGGGGCACGAGCAGTACTTC. V is TRBV27 and J is TRBJ2-7; 12 bases line up with TRBD1. The CDR3 is made up of 15 amino acids. Per the germline V gene, CDR1 is MNHEY and CDR2 is SMNVEV (reference sequence). V was clipped by 5 bases and J by 5 bases; unmatched bases: 7.

There are a few counts of this clone. V is TRBV11-2 and J is TRBJ2-7; D not resolved. Germline CDR1 reads SGHAT; CDR2 reads FQNNGV. V lost 6 bases and J lost 0, with 15 bases in between. The CDR3 consists of 15 residues. The CDR3 loop is CASRFELYRSYEQYF. In nucleotides, the CDR3 is TGTGCCAGCAGATTCGAGCTCTATCGCTCCTACGAGCAGTACTTC.

This clone has just one count. The chain carries TRBV5-1 and TRBJ1-3, with 9 nucleotides matching TRBD1. J lost 3 bases, V lost 1 base, and 5 bases had no gene match. Per germline, CDR1 SGHRS and CDR2 YFSETQ. The CDR3 covers 16 residues. DNA of the CDR3: TGCGCCAGCAGCTTGTCCGGGACAGGGTTTGGAAACACCATATATTTT. Protein sequence: CASSLSGTGFGNTIYF.

J is TRBJ2-3 and V is TRBV5-6; 10 nucleotides agree with TRBD1. V lost 4 bases to trimming and J lost 3 bases; unmatched junction nucleotides: 8. Per germline, CDR1 SGHDT and CDR2 YYEEEE. This CDR3 has 16 amino acids. The CDR3: CASSLPPGQGTDTQYF. The CDR3 coding sequence is TGTGCCAGCAGCCTACCCCCGGGACAGGGGACAGATACGCAGTATTTT.

In this sample, this clone turned up a few times. The chain employs TRBV3-1 (or the pseudogene TRBV3-2) and TRBJ1-2; 8 positions agree with TRBD1. The CDR3 loop spans 16 amino acids. Trimming took 1 base from V and 5 from J; bases not matched to a gene: 9. Germline CDR1 and CDR2: LGHDT and YNNKEL (reference sequence). The CDR3 sequence is CASSQGTGNTHYGYTF. In nucleotides, the CDR3 is TGTGCCAGCAGCCAAGGGACAGGGAATACCCATTATGGCTACACCTTC.

The chain uses TRBV25-1 and TRBJ2-2; possible D gene TRBD1, 7 bases. Trimming left V 6 bases short and J 6 bases short, with 11 bases between. This CDR3 is 13 amino acids long. Germline CDR1 reads MGHDK; CDR2 reads SYGVNS. CDR3 protein: CASSAGGPGELFF. The DNA for the CDR3 is TGTGCCAGCAGCGCAGGGGGGCCCGGGGAGCTGTTTTTT.